The 6 T cell receptor beta chains presented below share a single source sample, sequenced in a study of molecular identifiers for immune sequencing clone quantification. TCRdb reanalysed the PCR reads using MiXCR and keeps one entry per CDR3 protein. The table shows some 320,000 distinct CDR3 sequences, with about 21% occurring only once. The sample taken for sequencing was naive CD8+ T cells from blood, with Jurkat cell RNA spiked in. Stated subset: FACS-sorted CD8+CD4-CCR7+CD45RA+ naive T cells. Every receptor here comes from a human donor in good health. Some libraries in this study had Jurkat cell RNA spiked in.

This clonotype was counted ten times or more. V usage is TRBV7-6 and J usage is TRBJ2-2; D unclear. V lost 1 base, J lost 6 bases, and 6 bases lay in between. Germline V gives CDR1 SGHVS, CDR2 FNYEAQ. The CDR3 extends over 13 amino acids. The CDR3 loop reads CASSLDPAGELFF. In nucleotides, the CDR3 is TGTGCCAGCAGCTTAGATCCGGCCGGGGAGCTGTTTTTT.

Concerning this clonotype itself: A read error may be the cause here, since a much bigger clone is one base away. This sequence joins TRBV12-3 or TRBV12-4 and TRBJ1-1, with a tentative D call TRBD1 (6 bases). This CDR3 is 13 amino acids long. The CDR3 is CASSFGGPREALF. The CDR3 DNA reads TGTGCCAGCAGTTTTGGGGGCCCTAGGGAAGCTCTCTTT.

Turning to this clonotype: A single base separates this from a much larger clone, so it may be a read error. The CDR3: CSAMLRSGAYEQYF. CDR3 nucleotides: TGCAGTGCCATGCTACGGAGCGGGGCCTACGAGCAGTACTTC. The chain couples TRBV20-1 to TRBJ2-7; TRBD2 agrees at 7 bases. The CDR3 has 14 amino acids. Germline-derived CDR1 and CDR2 are DFQATT and SNEGSKA (reference sequence). After removal of 6 bases from V and 2 bases from J, the junction contained 10 bases not matched to a gene.

This clonotype was seen at least ten times. V usage is TRBV4-1 and J usage is TRBJ2-7; TRBD1 matches at 7 bases. Germline lookup yields CDR1 MGHRA and CDR2 YSYEKL. V trimming: 1 base; J trimming: 2 bases; junction bases outside the gene matches: 5. The CDR3 is 15 amino acids. CDR3 loop: CASSQVNRGAYEQYF. CDR3 nucleotides: TGCGCCAGCAGCCAAGTTAACAGGGGCGCCTACGAGCAGTACTTC.

This clonotype was counted ten times or more. The chain combines TRBV7-9 with TRBJ2-5; weak D call: TRBD2 (5 bases). Per the germline V gene, CDR1 is SEHNR and CDR2 is FQNEAQ (reference sequence). V lost 4 bases and J 2 bases, leaving 14 bases between the germline ends. The CDR3 has 15 amino acids. CDR3 coding DNA: TGTGCCAGCAGCTACCTAGGAGGTTTGCAAGAGACCCAGTACTTC. Amino acid sequence: CASSYLGGLQETQYF.

With regard to this clonotype: At one end, the junction sequence differs from germline, possibly due to a read error. The CDR3 region is CASRADWDSNQPRHF. CDR3 in DNA: TGTGCCAGCAGGGCGGACTGGGATAGCAATCAGCCCCGGCATTTT. This sequence joins TRBV6-4 and TRBJ1-5; no firm D call. CDR1 and CDR2 (germline): MRHNA, SNTAGT. The CDR3 is 15 amino acids.